Below are 27 T cell receptor beta chains sequenced from a single sample in a study of OX40 agonist ivuxolimab in advanced cancers. Some clones are missing from TCRdb's copy, which holds only in-frame ones; the method was immunoSEQ multiplex PCR. The sample includes around 65,000 clones, around 90% of them seen just once. The specimen was CD4+ or CD8+ T cells sorted from blood, collected in a trial of the OX40 agonist ivuxolimab. The receptors were sampled from an adult with an advanced solid tumor such as melanoma, head and neck, liver or kidney cancer.

The chain combines TRBV6-5 with TRBJ2-6, with D uncertain. The CDR3 is 16 residues long. V lost 2 bases, J lost 0 bases, and 8 bases lay in between. Germline values: CDR1 MNHEY, CDR2 SVGAGI. DNA of the CDR3: TGTGCCAGCAGTTACGTCCTCCGCTCTGGGGCCAACGTCCTGACTTTC. Translation gives CASSYVLRSGANVLTF.

The chain joins TRBV18 to TRBJ2-7; 8 bases map to TRBD1. V shed 3 bases, J shed 1 base, and the junction held 5 bases outside the gene matches. Germline values: CDR1 KGHSH, CDR2 LQKENI. This CDR3 has 15 amino acids. CDR3 protein: CASSPKTGASYEQYF. In nucleotides, the CDR3 is TGTGCCAGCTCACCGAAGACAGGGGCTTCCTACGAGCAGTACTTC.

This clone showed up just once. The chain couples TRBV7-3 to TRBJ2-1; 8 bases fit TRBD2. Germline CDR1 and CDR2: SGHTA and FQGTGA. The J segment lost 5 bases and the V segment lost 4 bases, leaving 10 bases of the junction unmatched. This CDR3 has 16 residues. This CDR3 is CASSSRWVAGNNEQFF. DNA for the CDR3: TGTGCCAGCAGCTCCCGCTGGGTAGCGGGAAACAATGAGCAGTTCTTC.

The chain uses TRBV28 and TRBJ2-5; D is undetermined. In germline, CDR1 is MDHEN, CDR2 SYDVKM. This CDR3 is built from 13 residues. Trimming stripped 4 bases from V and 5 bases from J, with 11 bases between. For the CDR3, the DNA is TGTGCCAGCAGTTCCGGGTCCCCGGAGACCCAGTACTTC. This encodes CASSSGSPETQYF.

The chain couples TRBV5-1 to TRBJ2-1; 8 bases fit TRBD2. Germline loops: CDR1 SGHRS, CDR2 YFSETQ. V shed 0 bases, J shed 16 bases, and the junction held 9 bases outside the gene matches. This CDR3 has 13 amino acids. CDR3 loop: CASSLVVAGTIFF. In DNA, the CDR3 is TGCGCCAGCAGCTTGGTAGTAGCGGGAACGATATTCTTC. The full variable domain, its missing parts supplied by reference TRBV5-1 and TRBJ2-1, is KAGVTQTPRYLIKTRGQQVTLSCSPISGHRSVSWYQQTPGQGLQFLFEYFSETQRNKGNFPGRFSGRQFSNSRSEMNVSTLELGDSALYLCASSLVVAGTIFFGPGTRLTVL.

CDR3 coding DNA: TGTGCCAGCACGAGTGGGACAAATAATTCACCCCTCCACTTT. This gives the protein CASTSGTNNSPLHF. This chain connects TRBV2 to TRBJ1-6; D might be TRBD1 (6 bases). The CDR3 totals 14 residues. CDR1 and CDR2 from the germline V gene are SNHLY and FYNNEI. Trimming removed 7 bases from V and 5 bases from J, with 12 bases in between.

J is TRBJ2-1 and V is TRBV4-2; 10 bases align to TRBD2. The germline V gene has CDR1 LGHNA and CDR2 YNFKEQ. The V gene end was trimmed by 4 bases and the J gene end by 8 bases; junction bases not matched to a gene: 11. This CDR3 has 16 amino acids. This CDR3 is CASSPIAGGPLDEQFF. CDR3 sequence (DNA): TGTGCCAGCAGCCCTATAGCGGGAGGCCCCCTTGATGAGCAGTTCTTC.

This chain joins TRBV19 and TRBJ2-5; 8 bases are a match to TRBD2. The CDR3 extends over 15 amino acids. CDR1 is LNHDA, CDR2 SQIVND, per germline (reference sequence). After removal of 3 bases from V and 4 bases from J, the junction contained 7 bases not matched to a gene. The CDR3 DNA is TGTGCCAGTAGTATCTCTGGCGGGAGGACAGAGACCCAGTACTTC. Translation gives CASSISGGRTETQYF.

J is TRBJ1-2 and V is TRBV19, with D maybe TRBD1 (6 bases). This CDR3 has 17 residues. V dropped 4 bases and J dropped 7 bases, with 25 bases sitting between them. Germline V gives CDR1 LNHDA, CDR2 SQIVND (reference sequence). The CDR3: CASSNRVDLSGTLGYTF. The CDR3 nucleotides are TGTGCCAGTAGTAACAGGGTAGATCTATCCGGCACCCTTGGCTACACCTTC.

V is TRBV21-1 and J is TRBJ1-3. TRBV21-1 is an annotated pseudogene. The length of the CDR3 is 14 residues. The CDR3 loop reads CASSKVRDGNTIYF. CDR3 nucleotide sequence: TGTGCCAGCAGCAAAGTTAGGGATGGAAACACCATATATTTT.

This clone appeared a single time. This rearrangement joins TRBV6-1 to TRBJ2-3; possibly TRBD2 for D (6 bases). CDR3 length equals 13 residues. The germline gives CDR1 MNHNS, CDR2 SASEGT. Deletions cut 7 bases from V and 4 bases from J, with 12 bases between. This CDR3 reads CASTDGSADTQYF. In DNA form, the CDR3 reads TGTGCCAGCACTGACGGGAGTGCAGATACGCAGTATTTT.

The rearrangement uses TRBV12-5 and TRBJ2-5; D is undetermined. The CDR3 loop spans 11 amino acids. Trimming removed 1 base from V and 6 bases from J, with 3 bases in between. The germline V gene has CDR1 LGHNT and CDR2 FRNRAP. CDR3 bases: TGTGCTAGTGGTTTGGGCCAGACCCAGTACTTC. Translated: CASGLGQTQYF.

The chain uses TRBV7-9 and TRBJ1-1; no clear D. Trimming removed 7 bases from V and 2 bases from J, with 5 bases in between. CDR3 length: 11 amino acids. Germline CDR1 SEHNR, CDR2 FQNEAQ (reference sequence). The CDR3: CASTRNTEAFF. CDR3 DNA sequence: TGTGCCAGCACCCGAAACACTGAAGCTTTCTTT.

The genes are TRBV7-2 and TRBJ2-3, with D perhaps matching TRBD1 (6 bases). Trimming pared 1 base from V and 4 bases from J, leaving 15 bases between. This CDR3 has 16 amino acids. Germline-derived CDR1 and CDR2 are SGHTA and FQGNSA. CDR3 nucleotides: TGTGCCAGCAGCTTAGGGGACACCAGGGGCGCAGATACGCAGTATTTT. It translates to CASSLGDTRGADTQYF.

The genes are TRBV4-3 and TRBJ1-2; weak D call: TRBD1 (6 bases). V was trimmed by 5 bases and J by 6 bases, leaving 13 bases between them. The V gene's germline CDR1 is LGHNA and CDR2 YSLEER. The CDR3 extends over 13 amino acids. CDR3 residues: CASSWGRGDGYTF. The CDR3 DNA reads as TGCGCCAGCAGCTGGGGAAGGGGGGATGGCTACACCTTC.

V and J are TRBV7-2 and TRBJ2-3; no definite D call. The V end was cut by 2 bases, the J end by 2 bases, with 14 bases between. There are 16 residues in the CDR3. The germline gives CDR1 SGHTA, CDR2 FQGNSA. The CDR3 loop reads CASSLTGGQSTDTQYF. The CDR3 DNA reads as TGTGCCAGCAGCTTAACGGGTGGGCAGTCCACAGATACGCAGTATTTT.

J is TRBJ2-3 and V is TRBV27, with 8 bases aligning to TRBD2. Unmatched junction bases numbered 11, after V lost 5 bases and J lost 1 base. This CDR3 has 17 amino acids. Per germline, CDR1 MNHEY and CDR2 SMNVEV (reference sequence). This CDR3 reads CASSRAGGGGRTDTQYF. The CDR3 region has the DNA TGTGCCAGCAGTCGTGCCGGGGGGGGCGGACGCACAGATACGCAGTATTTT.

V usage is TRBV18 and J usage is TRBJ1-2; D ambiguous. Germline CDR1 is KGHSH and CDR2 is LQKENI. The CDR3 is made up of 17 amino acids. The ends were cut back, 4 bases at V and 7 bases at J, with 25 bases in the middle. The chain's CDR3 is CASSQDNSGIKLFGYTF. The CDR3 DNA follows: TGTGCCAGCTCACAAGATAATTCCGGTATTAAACTGTTTGGCTACACCTTC.

V and J are TRBV28 and TRBJ2-1; the D is unclear. The CDR3 loop spans 16 amino acids. Trimming removed 1 base from V and 2 bases from J, with 12 bases in between. Germline assignment: CDR1 MDHEN and CDR2 SYDVKM. The DNA for the CDR3 is TGTGCCAGCAGTTTATCAATTACCACCACCTACAATGAGCAGTTCTTC. Its translation is CASSLSITTTYNEQFF.

The chain joins TRBV18 to TRBJ2-7; D is tentatively TRBD1 or TRBD2 (5 bases each). Germline lookup yields CDR1 KGHSH and CDR2 LQKENI. The CDR3 extends over 14 amino acids. V lost 5 bases and J 4 bases, leaving 15 bases between the germline ends. The CDR3: CASSWGRVEYEQYF. CDR3 nucleotides: TGTGCCAGCTCATGGGGACGGGTTGAGTACGAGCAGTACTTC.

Written as DNA, the CDR3 is TGTGCCAGCAGCTTAGTATCCACTGGGGAGACCCAGTACTTC. Translated, it gives CASSLVSTGETQYF. The rearrangement joins TRBV7-2 to TRBJ2-5; no firm D call. The germline V gene has CDR1 SGHTA and CDR2 FQGNSA. The CDR3 is 14 amino acids. Between the trimmed V and J ends, which lost 1 base and 5 bases, there was a span of 11 bases. The whole variable domain, remainder taken from reference TRBV7-2 and TRBJ2-5, is GAGVSQSPSNKVTEKGKDVELRCDPISGHTALYWYRQSLGQGLEFLIYFQGNSAPDKSGLPSDRFSAERTGGSVSTLTIQRTQQEDSAVYLCASSLVSTGETQYFGPGTRLLVL.

In its sample, this clone was seen a few times. V usage is TRBV5-1 and J usage is TRBJ2-1; the match to TRBD2 covers 7 bases. The ends lost 0 bases at V and 8 bases at J; junction bases unmatched: 8. Germline lookup yields CDR1 SGHRS and CDR2 YFSETQ. This CDR3 contains 15 residues. The CDR3 spells CASSLAWTSGYEQFF. The CDR3 nucleotides are TGCGCCAGCAGCTTGGCCTGGACTAGTGGGTATGAGCAGTTCTTC.

Comment on this clone: Other DNA sequences in this specimen translate into the identical CDR3. This chain connects TRBV6-5 to TRBJ1-1, with D possibly TRBD1 on 5 matching bases. Deletions cut 2 bases from V and 2 bases from J, with 6 bases between. Germline values: CDR1 MNHEY, CDR2 SVGAGI. This CDR3 is built from 13 residues. The CDR3 reads CASSYRGNTEAFF. Written as DNA, the CDR3 is TGTGCCAGCAGTTACAGGGGTAACACTGAAGCTTTCTTT.

The chain uses TRBV7-3 and TRBJ1-2; tentatively, D is TRBD1 (6 bases). The CDR3 contains 13 residues. V was cut by 5 bases and J by 2 bases, with 9 bases left in between. CDR1 and CDR2 from the germline V gene are SGHTA and FQGTGA. The CDR3 loop reads CASSVTGNYGYTF. CDR3 bases: TGTGCCAGCAGCGTTACAGGGAACTATGGCTACACCTTC.

About this clone: This sample also contains other DNA sequences that code for the same CDR3. The chain links TRBV18 to TRBJ2-7; unclear D gene. V lost 0 bases to trimming and J lost 2 bases, with 2 bases between them. CDR1 and CDR2 from the germline V gene are KGHSH and LQKENI. CDR3 length: 12 residues. CDR3 sequence: CASSPPTYEQYF. Here the CDR3 DNA reads TGTGCCAGCTCACCACCGACCTACGAGCAGTACTTC.

The genes are TRBV7-3 and TRBJ1-3; 9 bases line up with TRBD1. This CDR3 comprises 13 residues. CDR1 and CDR2 from the germline V gene are SGHTA and FQGTGA. V shed 3 bases and J 8 bases; nucleotides not matched to a gene: 2. This CDR3 is CASSLDRGHTIYF. The CDR3 DNA reads as TGTGCCAGCAGCTTGGACAGGGGACACACCATATATTTT.

J is TRBJ2-1 and V is TRBV2; 13 bases fit TRBD2. The CDR3 has 17 residues. Per germline, CDR1 SNHLY and CDR2 FYNNEI. V was clipped by 7 bases and J by 7 bases; unmatched bases: 13. CDR3 DNA: TGTGCCAGCACTACTAGGGGACTAGCGGGAATTCAGAATGAGCAGTTCTTC. It is translated as CASTTRGLAGIQNEQFF.